These 24 T cell receptor beta chains were sequenced from one sample in a study of blood T cell repertoires in COVID-19. Profiled with immunoSEQ multiplex PCR; TCRdb holds only in-frame clones, not every one. This sample has 130,000 to 150,000 clones, with under 90% found just once. The sample consisted of peripheral blood. The receptors were sampled from a woman aged 80 or over in a cohort sampled during active or convalescent COVID-19.

V is TRBV7-2 and J is TRBJ1-4; D perhaps matches TRBD1 (6 bases). The CDR3 covers 16 residues. V lost 6 bases, J lost 0 bases, and 14 bases lay in between. The germline CDR1 and CDR2 sequences are SGHTA and FQGNSA. The CDR3 here is CASSRRDTATNEKLFF. CDR3 DNA sequence: TGTGCCAGCAGTCGACGGGACACTGCAACTAATGAAAAACTGTTTTTT.

This clone was recorded once. V gene TRBV5-5 combines with J gene TRBJ1-1; D is unresolved. The CDR3 spans 13 residues. V lost 4 bases and J lost 4, with 11 bases in between. Germline CDR1 reads SGHKS; CDR2 reads YYEKEE (reference sequence). The CDR3 nucleotides are TGTGCCAGCAGCACTAGGTGGGGCACTGAAGCTTTCTTT. Its protein is CASSTRWGTEAFF.

This chain joins TRBV2 and TRBJ2-3, with 10 bases lining up with TRBD2. This CDR3 has 15 residues. Germline values: CDR1 SNHLY, CDR2 FYNNEI. J gave up 2 bases and V 6 bases, and 5 bases lay outside the gene matches. In DNA form, the CDR3 reads TGTGCCAGCAGCACTAGCGGGGTTTTCACAGATACGCAGTATTTT. Amino acid sequence: CASSTSGVFTDTQYF.

J is TRBJ2-7 and V is TRBV4-1, with D maybe TRBD2 (5 bases). Per germline, CDR1 MGHRA and CDR2 YSYEKL. CDR3 length: 15 amino acids. V was trimmed by 4 bases and J by 2 bases, leaving 15 bases between them. The CDR3 DNA reads TGCGCCAGCAGCCCTTTCTCGGGGTCGCCCTACGAGCAGTACTTC. This gives the protein CASSPFSGSPYEQYF.

This clone occurred many times. The rearrangement links TRBV12-5 to TRBJ1-3; TRBD1 agrees at 9 bases. V lost 1 base to trimming and J lost 3 bases; unmatched junction nucleotides: 4. CDR3 length equals 16 residues. From germline, CDR1 is LGHNT and CDR2 FRNRAP. The CDR3 nucleotides read TGTGCTAGTGGTTTGGGGGACAGGGTCCGTGGAAACACCATATATTTT. This sequence encodes CASGLGDRVRGNTIYF.

V usage is TRBV3-1 (or the pseudogene TRBV3-2) and J usage is TRBJ2-3; 13 bases match TRBD2. The CDR3 has 19 residues. Germline V gene data show CDR1 as LGHDT and CDR2 as YNNKEL (reference sequence). V was pared by 5 bases and J by 2 bases, with 13 bases of the junction left unmatched. For the CDR3, the DNA is TGTGCCAGCAGCACCATGCCCGGACTAGCGGGGGCCCTCACAGATACGCAGTATTTT. This gives the protein CASSTMPGLAGALTDTQYF.

The CDR3 region is CSVRFAGGKETQYF. CDR3 in DNA: TGCAGCGTGCGATTCGCGGGGGGCAAAGAGACCCAGTACTTC. The chain links TRBV29-1 to TRBJ2-5; TRBD2 agrees at 8 bases. V dropped 6 bases and J dropped 3; count of bases not matched to a gene: 9. Germline CDR1 and CDR2: SQVTM and ANQGSEA. This CDR3 region has 14 residues.

The chain combines TRBV5-4 with TRBJ2-1, with TRBD1 matching over 8 bases. The CDR3 length is 14 residues. Germline CDR1 and CDR2: SGHNT and YYREEE (reference sequence). Trimming took 10 bases from V and 2 from J; bases not matched to a gene: 8. CDR3 residues: CAASQGATYNEQFF. CDR3 sequence (DNA): TGTGCCGCGTCCCAGGGGGCAACCTACAATGAGCAGTTCTTC.

This clone occurred once. The V gene is TRBV4-1, the J gene TRBJ1-5; 10 nucleotides line up with TRBD1. CDR1 MGHRA and CDR2 YSYEKL come from the germline V gene. With V trimmed by 1 base and J by 6 bases, 3 bases remained unmatched. The CDR3 has 15 residues. The CDR3 sequence is CASSQGQGAGQPQHF. The CDR3 coding sequence is TGCGCCAGCAGCCAAGGACAGGGGGCAGGTCAGCCCCAGCATTTT.

The genes are TRBV5-1 and TRBJ2-5, with 9 bases identical to TRBD1. CDR1 is SGHRS and CDR2 is YFSETQ in the germline V gene. CDR3 length: 14 residues. V gave up 5 bases and J gave up 4 bases; unmatched junction bases: 6. The CDR3 loop reads CASRQTGGGETQYF. The CDR3, as DNA: TGCGCCAGCAGGCAAACAGGGGGCGGAGAGACCCAGTACTTC.

The chain uses TRBV2 and TRBJ2-1; 11 positions agree with TRBD2. V lost 11 bases, J lost 13 bases, and 13 bases stayed unmatched. This CDR3 spans 13 amino acids. Germline CDR1 SNHLY, CDR2 FYNNEI. Here the CDR3 DNA reads TGTGCCGGAAACGGAGGACTAGCGGGCCCTCAGTTCTTC. It codes for CAGNGGLAGPQFF.

This chain connects TRBV30 to TRBJ2-7; D possibly corresponds to TRBD1 (6 bases). V lost 5 bases, J lost 2 bases, and 13 bases lay in between. The CDR3 is 13 residues long. From germline, CDR1 is GTSNPN and CDR2 SVGIG (reference sequence). For the CDR3, the DNA is TGTGCCTGGGGCCGGGACATCCCCTACGAGCAGTACTTC. Its protein is CAWGRDIPYEQYF.

This chain links TRBV6-5 with TRBJ1-1; D possibly corresponds to TRBD1 (6 bases). V was trimmed by 7 bases and J by 1 base, leaving 13 bases between them. CDR3 length equals 14 residues. The germline V gene has CDR1 MNHEY and CDR2 SVGAGI. CDR3 in amino acids: CASTWGPANTEAFF. The CDR3 region has the DNA TGTGCCAGCACTTGGGGGCCCGCGAACACTGAAGCTTTCTTT.

This chain connects TRBV29-1 to TRBJ1-2; TRBD1 matches at 9 bases. CDR3 length equals 13 residues. V lost 6 bases and J lost 2; bases outside the gene matches: 4. In germline, CDR1 is SQVTM, CDR2 ANQGSEA. In nucleotides, the CDR3 is TGCAGCGTGGGGACAGGGTCGAACTATGGCTACACCTTC. Translation: CSVGTGSNYGYTF.

The chain has TRBV7-3 and TRBJ2-2, with D perhaps matching TRBD1 (5 bases). The CDR3 contains 18 residues. CDR1 SGHTA and CDR2 FQGTGA come from the germline V gene. V lost 5 bases and J lost 1, with 20 bases in between. The CDR3 region is CASSLRQPNPKNTGELFF. The DNA for the CDR3 is TGTGCCAGCAGCCTAAGACAGCCCAATCCCAAGAACACCGGGGAGCTGTTTTTT.

This rearrangement joins TRBV7-2 to TRBJ2-2, with D possibly being TRBD2 (5 bases). The CDR3 length is 15 residues. Germline CDR1 reads SGHTA; CDR2 reads FQGNSA. Trimming removed 5 bases at V and 0 bases at J, with 10 bases between. The CDR3 loop is CASSQRTANTGELFF. CDR3 DNA sequence: TGTGCCAGCAGCCAACGGACTGCGAACACCGGGGAGCTGTTTTTT.

The genes are TRBV4-2 and TRBJ1-4; D might be TRBD1 (5 bases). The V gene's germline CDR1 is LGHNA and CDR2 YNFKEQ. Trimming cost V 2 bases and J 8 bases, with 15 bases left between them. The length of the CDR3 is 15 residues. The CDR3 DNA follows: TGTGCCAGCAGCCAAAGGAGACGGGAGGGGGAAAAACTGTTTTTT. It translates to CASSQRRREGEKLFF.

This rearrangement joins TRBV15 to TRBJ1-5; D might be TRBD1 (6 bases). Germline-derived CDR1 and CDR2 are LNHNV and YYDKDF (reference sequence). Trimming removed 6 bases at V and 5 bases at J, with 11 bases between. The CDR3 has 13 amino acids. The CDR3 reads CATSRTGYQPQHF. In DNA form, the CDR3 reads TGTGCCACCAGTAGAACAGGGTATCAGCCCCAGCATTTT.

This rearrangement joins TRBV19 to TRBJ1-1; TRBD1 aligns across 9 bases. The CDR3 length is 14 residues. With V trimmed by 3 bases and J by 5 bases, 4 bases remained unmatched. Germline values: CDR1 LNHDA, CDR2 SQIVND (reference sequence). This CDR3 is CASSMDRGGTEAFF. Here the CDR3 DNA reads TGTGCCAGTAGTATGGACAGGGGAGGGACTGAAGCTTTCTTT. Combining the CDR3 with reference TRBV19 and TRBJ1-1 gives the whole variable domain DGGITQSPKYLFRKEGQNVTLSCEQNLNHDAMYWYRQDPGQGLRLIYYSQIVNDFQKGDIAEGYSVSREKKESFPLTVTSAQKNPTAFYLCASSMDRGGTEAFFGQGTRLTVV.

This clone occurred once. The V and J genes are TRBV6-2 or TRBV6-3 and TRBJ1-2; perhaps TRBD1 as D (6 bases). The V end lost 2 bases, the J end lost 4 bases, and 20 bases lay between the germline ends. The CDR3 loop spans 17 amino acids. The germline CDR1 and CDR2 sequences are MNHEY and SVGEGT. CDR3 residues: CASSYPSRGVFSYGYTF. The DNA for the CDR3 is TGTGCCAGCAGTTACCCCAGCAGGGGCGTGTTTTCCTATGGCTACACCTTC.

The V and J genes are TRBV29-1 and TRBJ2-5, with 10 bases that match TRBD1. Germline assignment: CDR1 SQVTM and CDR2 ANQGSEA. The CDR3 has 15 amino acids. The V segment lost 6 bases and the J segment 5 bases; nucleotides outside the gene matches: 12. CDR3 DNA sequence: TGCAGCGTCCAAGCGATGACAGGGGGCGTCGAGACCCAGTACTTC. Its translation is CSVQAMTGGVETQYF.

CDR3: CASSLAEGSEQFF. CDR3 sequence (DNA): TGCGCCAGCAGCTTGGCGGAAGGGAGTGAGCAGTTCTTC. This rearrangement joins TRBV5-1 to TRBJ2-1; possibly TRBD2 for D (5 bases). Trimming cost V 0 bases and J 9 bases, with 10 bases left between them. Germline CDR1 and CDR2: SGHRS and YFSETQ. The CDR3 covers 13 residues.

CDR3 region: CASSPPDRAGTEAFF. The CDR3 nucleotides are TGTGCCAGCTCACCACCGGACAGGGCCGGGACTGAAGCTTTCTTT. The chain links TRBV18 to TRBJ1-1, with 8 bases identical to TRBD1. V was pared by 0 bases and J by 5 bases, with 5 bases of the junction left unmatched. CDR1 and CDR2 (germline): KGHSH, LQKENI. There are 15 residues in the CDR3.

This clone turned up a few times. The chain links TRBV5-6 to TRBJ1-6; 8 bases are shared with TRBD1. V lost 3 bases to trimming and J lost 4 bases; unmatched junction nucleotides: 6. The CDR3 runs to 16 residues. The germline gives CDR1 SGHDT, CDR2 YYEEEE. The CDR3 region is CASSSGQGPYNSPLHF. CDR3 sequence (DNA): TGTGCCAGCAGCTCAGGACAGGGCCCTTATAATTCACCCCTCCACTTT.